This TCR beta chain was documented in a study of shared clonotypes between healthy human individuals. Study at large: Contributing individuals were two females and a few males aged 18 to 49.

Each of the donors was a healthy adult who was HIV-negative and had not had a recent acute infection or vaccination. As processed by the authors: Without quality scores, immunoSEQ junctional reads could not be filtered like full-length reads. Libraries were prepared by immunoSEQ multiplex PCR; TCRdb keeps only in-frame clonotypes and omits some of them. Clonal size and the V and J genes are those of that table, whereas D and trimming came from the DNA. Found here are about 2,500,000 clones, over 85% of them singletons; the top ten hold around 0.15%. The sample was naive CD4+ T cells sorted from blood. The subset denotes: CD45RA+ positively selected. The receptor's source is a man between 18 and 35 years old in good health.

CDR3 sequence (DNA): TGCAGCGTTGAAGGGGGGGCATTCTACAATGAGCAGTTCTTC. Translating gives CSVEGGAFYNEQFF. J is TRBJ2-1 and V is TRBV29-1, with D perhaps assigned TRBD1 or TRBD2 (6 bases each). Germline V gene lookup returns CDR1 SQVTM and CDR2 ANQGSEA. Trimming shortened V by 1 base and J by 3 bases, and 10 bases separated the two germline ends. There are 14 residues in the CDR3.